The entry below describes one T cell receptor (beta chain). Sorting of CD4+ cells into CD25+CD127- cells was carried out for about five patients. This CDR3 region has 15 residues. V was shortened by 1 base and J by 3 bases, with 13 bases between the two germline ends. Germline-derived CDR1 and CDR2 are SGHTA and FQGNSA. This sample was taken from a study of CD8+ T cells in alopecia areata. Once RNA had been extracted, it was reverse transcribed into cDNA to act as the sequencing template. The method was immunoSEQ multiplex PCR; TCRdb's version includes in-frame clones alone and lacks a portion of them. The sample comprises 37,000 or so clones, more than 50% of which are singletons, and roughly 1.8% rests with the top ten.

The chain carries TRBV7-2 and TRBJ2-7, with D unclear. The clonotype comes from a human donor with alopecia areata. The sequenced sample consisted of CD4+ Tregs sorted from blood. CDR3 nucleotide sequence: TGTGCCAGCAGCTTAGGGCTTGGAAACAACTACGAGCAGTACTTC. Protein sequence: CASSLGLGNNYEQYF.